This TCR beta chain was identified during a study of spatial heterogeneity in lung cancer. Study summary: PBMC samples from follow-up, where available, were sequenced a median of roughly two years after resection. A consistent excess of beta-chain over alpha-chain sequences was detected.

Study-level findings and limits: Ubiquitous expanded tumor TCRs were seen in blood more at resection than at follow-up.

V lost 6 bases and J 0 bases, leaving 15 bases between the germline ends. This CDR3 spans 16 amino acids. Regarding time point: blood at routine non-recurrence follow-up after resection. In each case, whole RNA from tumor, nontumor lung or frozen PBMC was sequenced unsorted. Unique molecular identifiers, one per molecule, were present on every TCR cDNA molecule. TCRdb re-called the 5' RACE reads with MiXCR, one entry per CDR3 protein. In the table there are some 120,000 distinct CDR3 sequences, approximately 12% of which are singletons. Only a few counts were recorded for this clonotype. The antigen is not known.

This chain uses TRBV12-3 or TRBV12-4 with TRBJ1-3; no reliable D call. The sequence was obtained from a male donor with early-stage non-small cell lung cancer. The sequences come from PBMCs, collected at follow-up. This chain's CDR3 is CASRRWLGNSGNTIYF. CDR3 nucleotides: TGTGCCAGCAGGCGGTGGCTCGGGAACTCTGGAAACACCATATATTTT.